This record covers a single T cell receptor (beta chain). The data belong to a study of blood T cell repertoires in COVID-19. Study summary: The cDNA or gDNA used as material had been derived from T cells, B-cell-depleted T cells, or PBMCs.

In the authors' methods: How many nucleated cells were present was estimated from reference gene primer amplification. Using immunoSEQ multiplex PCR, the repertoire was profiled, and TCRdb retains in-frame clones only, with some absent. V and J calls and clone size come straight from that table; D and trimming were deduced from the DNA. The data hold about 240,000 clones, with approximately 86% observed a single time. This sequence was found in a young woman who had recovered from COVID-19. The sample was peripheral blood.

For the CDR3, the DNA is TGTGCCATCAGTGACCTAGATGAGCAGTTCTTC. It yields the protein CAISDLDEQFF. J is TRBJ2-1 and V is TRBV10-3; D gene ambiguous. V shed 3 bases and J shed 8 bases, with 5 bases lying between them. The CDR3 runs 11 residues. The germline gives CDR1 ENHRY, CDR2 SYGVKD.